This T cell receptor (beta chain) is drawn from a study of blood T cells in healthy people across ages. Study conclusions and caveats: TCR beta diversity per million T cells fell roughly linearly with age. Samples with more naive T cells showed higher observed beta diversity.

Trimming removed 9 bases from V and 4 bases from J; junction bases left unmatched: 9. The CDR3 is 14 residues long. Germline values: CDR1 SNHLY, CDR2 FYNNEI. This clonotype has more than one count but fewer than ten. What it recognizes is unknown. Through a sample-barcoded 5' primer and a J-beta primer mix, a second PCR was run for 7 to 11 cycles. TCRdb reanalysed the 5' RACE reads using MiXCR and keeps one entry per CDR3 protein. Of hundreds of thousands of distinct CDR3 sequences in the sample, 45% to 70% are singletons; the top ten hold under 30%. The TCR comes from a man between 35 and 55 years old in good health. The gene calls are TRBV2 and TRBJ2-5, with 9 positions matching TRBD1. Sequencing was carried out using blood. CDR3 in amino acids: CASNQDRGIETQYF. CDR3 DNA: TGTGCCAGTAACCAGGACAGGGGTATAGAGACCCAGTACTTC.